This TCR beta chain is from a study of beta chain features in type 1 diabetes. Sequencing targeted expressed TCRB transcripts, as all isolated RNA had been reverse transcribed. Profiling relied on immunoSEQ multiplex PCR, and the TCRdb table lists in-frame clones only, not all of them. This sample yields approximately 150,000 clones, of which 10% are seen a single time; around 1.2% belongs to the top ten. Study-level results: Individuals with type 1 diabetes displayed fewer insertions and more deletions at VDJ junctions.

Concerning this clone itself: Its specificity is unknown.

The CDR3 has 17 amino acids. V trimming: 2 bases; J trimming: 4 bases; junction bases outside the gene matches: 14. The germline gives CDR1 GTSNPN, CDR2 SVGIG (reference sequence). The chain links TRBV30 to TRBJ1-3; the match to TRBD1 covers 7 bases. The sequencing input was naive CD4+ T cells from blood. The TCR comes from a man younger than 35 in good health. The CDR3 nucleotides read TGTGCCTGGAGTTATTGGCAGACAGGGTTAGCCGGAAACACCATATATTTT. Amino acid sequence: CAWSYWQTGLAGNTIYF.